What follows is one T cell receptor (beta chain) and its context. The germline CDR1 and CDR2 sequences are MNHEY and SMNVEV (reference sequence). The CDR3 length is 13 residues. The ends were cut back, 5 bases at V and 7 bases at J, with 13 bases in the middle. This entry comes from a study of blood T cell repertoires in COVID-19. In the original processing: Reference gene primer amplification yielded estimated nucleated cell counts. The table came from immunoSEQ multiplex PCR; TCRdb's copy has only in-frame clones and leaves some out. V and J calls and clone size come straight from that table; D and trimming were deduced from the DNA. The sample yields roughly 70,000 clones, 88% seen once.

The clonotype was recovered from a human donor in a cohort sampled during active COVID-19. The V and J genes are TRBV27 and TRBJ2-3; D gene unclear. The source material was peripheral blood. In nucleotides, the CDR3 is TGTGCCAGCAGTCCCTCTGAGGTTTATACGCAGTATTTT. This translates into CASSPSEVYTQYF.